The clone carrying this T cell receptor (beta chain) was seen at least ten times. Its antigen is unknown. Germline CDR1 and CDR2: SGHRS and YFSETQ. With 4 bases removed from V and 8 bases from J, the gap between germline ends came to 20 bases. The CDR3 spans 15 residues. This record comes from a study of neurological immune-mediated disorders. Findings and limits, study-wide: CDR3 amino acid sequences of expanded clones were not shared across subjects, a result suggesting private repertoires in all groups.

The cDNA came from 5'RACE with 10-nucleotide random UMIs. Over 200 million TCR-beta sequences from 15-18 subjects were obtained in each sequencing run. TCRdb processed the 5' RACE reads anew with MiXCR; each CDR3 protein has one entry. The table lists more than 45,000 distinct CDR3 sequences, 2% to 3% of them singletons. Input material: PBMCs. The J gene is TRBJ2-3, the V gene TRBV5-1; D may correspond to TRBD1 or TRBD2 (6 bases each). This receptor was obtained from a man aged 50 to 59 with multiple sclerosis. The CDR3 loop reads CASSPGGGGTVTQYF. CDR3 DNA: TGCGCCAGCAGCCCCGGGGGCGGAGGGACGGTTACGCAGTATTTT.